What follows is one TCR beta chain and its context. There is no known antigen for this receptor. It has no much larger one-base neighbor in the sample; base qualities were not kept. The sample is drawn from a study of memory CD4+ T cells and cytomegalovirus serostatus (dated by TCRdb to the late 2010s). About the investigation overall: A total of about 33 healthy Belgian adults, of whom 9 were CMV seropositive and 24 were CMV seronegative, were included in the cohort. The study sequenced CD4+ memory TCRbeta repertoires of a Belgian cohort with known cytomegalovirus serostatus to replicate a published TCR-based CMV serostatus classifier.

Genomic DNA was extracted from sorted cells with the Quick-DNA Microprep Kit. Amplification of TCRbeta DNA was done with the immunoSEQ hsTCRbeta kit, following the protocol from the manufacturer. An Illumina MiSeq instrument was used to sequence the TCRbeta libraries. As for the authors' bioinformatics: Following removal of out-of-frame sequences, 2 million to 2.5 million distinct TCRbeta sequences were retained, with an average of roughly 70,000 per individual. Two values were used to score each individual: the count of around 150 previously reported CMV-associated TCRbeta sequences and the total count of productive distinct TCRbeta sequences. A beta-binomial model was reimplemented in Python, and random forests from scikit-learn, run with default parameters, were trained on data from the US cohort. Classifier performance on the Belgian cohort was summarized as median AUC with percentile confidence intervals over 10,000 bootstrap iterations. Imported from immuneACCESS, the table was reduced by TCRdb to in-frame sequences with V and J called. These copies leave out some clones; in studies compared against another copy, an unresolved V gene accounts for under half, and the cause of the remainder is not known. V and J calls and clone size are those listed in that table; D and trimming were worked out from the DNA. The sample profile shows about 40,000 clones; 70% to 80% of them were found once. Clones ranked in the top ten supply 0.79% of the sample.

Single viable CD3+CD4+CD8-CD45RO+ cells were sorted as memory CD4+ T cells on a FACSAria II. CMV serostatus was assessed using a Roche Elecsys assay, by which serum IgG against CMV pp150, pp28, p38 and p52 was detected. Once the samples were thawed, total CD4+ T cells were enriched through positive selection using CD4 magnetic microbeads. The samples came from a separate study whose specific focus was interrogating the CD4+ T cell memory repertoire. Peripheral blood mononuclear cells were isolated and cryopreserved according to standard operating procedures, and serum was kept at -80 degrees C. CD3-PerCP (BW264/56), CD4-APC (RPA-T4), CD45RO-PE (UCHT1) and CD8-Pacific Orange (3B5) antibodies were used for staining, and non-viable cells were excluded with Sytox blue. Paper-wide results and their limitations: Of 164 previously reported CMV-associated TCRbeta sequences, approximately 70 appeared in the CD4+ memory repertoires, each in one to five individuals. CMV serostatus prediction reached a median bootstrapped AUC of about 0.96 with the original framework and just under 0.93 with a US-trained random forest. The results were interpreted as suggesting that the CMV-associated TCR signature is largely present in the CD4+ memory repertoire. Unlike the original study, which covered naive and memory CD4+ and CD8+ populations, the Belgian study sequenced only CD4+CD45RO+ memory cells. On the Belgian cohort, the classifier built on the original framework reached a median bootstrapped AUC of roughly 0.96, with a 95% CI of 0.76-1.00.

CDR1 and CDR2 were assigned from the germline V gene (reference sequence) as SGHNT and YYREEE. The CDR3, cysteine through phenylalanine, is 12 amino acids long. The sequence is cut down to CDR3 DNA, 36 bases in frame from base 1. V was cut back by 3 bases and J by 8 bases, leaving a gap of 11 bases between them. Material: memory CD4+ T cells from blood. This TCR came from an adult in good health and CMV-seronegative. The chain is encoded by TRBV5-4 joined to TRBJ1-1, and possibly TRBD1, on 5 matching bases. The nucleotide sequence reads as follows: TGTGCCAGCAGCTCGGGACGGAAAGAAGCTTTCTTT. This translates into CASSSGRKEAFF.